This T cell receptor beta chain was identified during a study of regulatory T cells in long-lasting Graves disease. Overall study context: Those with persistent Graves' disease had received antithyroid drugs for over 5 years with positive TSH receptor antibodies. Whole-study findings and limits: Persistent Graves' patients had lower TCR diversity than newly diagnosed ones.

Sample time point: persistent/refractory GD, antithyroid drugs over 5 years with positive TRAb. Construction of the TCR library relied on RNA isolated from PBMCs. Libraries of TCR beta came from iRepertoire HTBI primers plus Arm-PCR of CDR3 regions. Via MiXCR, TCRdb re-called the multiplex PCR reads, giving one row per CDR3 protein. The sample gives about 470,000 distinct CDR3 sequences, less than 25% of which show up once; approximately 8% is in the top ten. This clonotype occurred many times. Its matching antigen is unknown. The clonotype originates from a female donor with Graves disease. Sequenced here: peripheral blood mononuclear cells (PBMCs), sampled when the disease was refractory, from a patient treated with antithyroid drugs.

The chain's CDR3 is CATSNNYGYTF. The DNA of the CDR3 is TGTGCCACCAGTAATAACTATGGCTACACCTTC. V usage is TRBV24-1 and J usage is TRBJ1-2; D is unclear. The length of the CDR3 is 11 residues. The V gene's germline CDR1 is KGHDR and CDR2 SFDVKD. V was cut by 6 bases and J by 1 base, with 2 bases left in between.